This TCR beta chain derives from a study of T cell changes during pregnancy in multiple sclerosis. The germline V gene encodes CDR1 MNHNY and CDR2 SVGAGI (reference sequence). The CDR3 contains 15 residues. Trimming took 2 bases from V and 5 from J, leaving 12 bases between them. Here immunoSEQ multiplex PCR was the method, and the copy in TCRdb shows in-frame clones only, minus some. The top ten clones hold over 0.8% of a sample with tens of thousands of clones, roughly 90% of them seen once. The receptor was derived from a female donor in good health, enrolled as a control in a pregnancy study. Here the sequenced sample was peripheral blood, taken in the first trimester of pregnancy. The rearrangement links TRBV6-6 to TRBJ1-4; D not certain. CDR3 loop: CASSYASGSNEKLFF. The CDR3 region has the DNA TGTGCCAGCAGTTACGCCAGCGGGTCCAATGAAAAACTGTTTTTT.